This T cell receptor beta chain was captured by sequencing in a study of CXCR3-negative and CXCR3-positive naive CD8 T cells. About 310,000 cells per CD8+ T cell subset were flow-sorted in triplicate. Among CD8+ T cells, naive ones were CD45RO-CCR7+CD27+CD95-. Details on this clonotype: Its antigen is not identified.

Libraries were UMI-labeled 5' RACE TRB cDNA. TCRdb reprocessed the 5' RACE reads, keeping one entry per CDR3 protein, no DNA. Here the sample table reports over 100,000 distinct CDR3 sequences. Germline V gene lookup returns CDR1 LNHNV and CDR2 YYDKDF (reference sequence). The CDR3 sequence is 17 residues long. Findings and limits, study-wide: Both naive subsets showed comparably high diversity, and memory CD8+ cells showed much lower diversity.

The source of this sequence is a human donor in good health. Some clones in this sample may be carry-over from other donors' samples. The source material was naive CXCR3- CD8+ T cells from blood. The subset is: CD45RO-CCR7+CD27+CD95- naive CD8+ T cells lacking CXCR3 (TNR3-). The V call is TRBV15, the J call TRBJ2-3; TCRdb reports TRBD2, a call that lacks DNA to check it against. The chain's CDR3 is CATSSDSGGALGDTQYF.